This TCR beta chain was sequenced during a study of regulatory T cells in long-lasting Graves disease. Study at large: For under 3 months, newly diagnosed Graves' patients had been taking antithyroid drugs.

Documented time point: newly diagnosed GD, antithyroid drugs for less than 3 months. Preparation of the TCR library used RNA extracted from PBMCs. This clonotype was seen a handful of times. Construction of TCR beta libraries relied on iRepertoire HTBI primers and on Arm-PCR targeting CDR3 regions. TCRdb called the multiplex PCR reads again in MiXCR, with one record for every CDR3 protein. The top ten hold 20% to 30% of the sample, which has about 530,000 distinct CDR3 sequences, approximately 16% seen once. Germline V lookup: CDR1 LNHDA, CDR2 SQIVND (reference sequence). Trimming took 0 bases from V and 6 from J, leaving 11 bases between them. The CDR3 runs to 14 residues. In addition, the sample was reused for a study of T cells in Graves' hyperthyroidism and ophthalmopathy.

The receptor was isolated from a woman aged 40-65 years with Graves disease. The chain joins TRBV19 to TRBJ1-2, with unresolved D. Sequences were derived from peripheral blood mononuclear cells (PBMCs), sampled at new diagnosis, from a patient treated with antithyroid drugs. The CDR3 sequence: CASSIETLSNGYTF. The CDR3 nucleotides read TGTGCCAGTAGTATAGAAACATTATCAAATGGCTACACCTTC. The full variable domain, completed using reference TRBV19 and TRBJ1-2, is DGGITQSPKYLFRKEGQNVTLSCEQNLNHDAMYWYRQDPGQGLRLIYYSQIVNDFQKGDIAEGYSVSREKKESFPLTVTSAQKNPTAFYLCASSIETLSNGYTFGSGTRLTVV.